Reported below is one T cell receptor beta chain. These data originate in a study of blood T cell repertoires in COVID-19. Germline values: CDR1 SEHNR, CDR2 FQNEAQ (reference sequence). This CDR3 is 12 amino acids long. V lost 5 bases and J lost 8, with 10 bases in between. Produced via immunoSEQ multiplex PCR; TCRdb's table is partial and in-frame only. The sample records over 250,000 clones, 88% being singletons. The chain uses TRBV7-9 and TRBJ2-1, with D uncertain. This sequence originates from a woman aged 30 to 39 with acute or convalescent COVID-19. Sequenced sample: peripheral blood. The CDR3 DNA follows: TGTGCCAGCAGCCTGGTTAGCCATGAGCAGTTCTTC. Translating gives CASSLVSHEQFF.